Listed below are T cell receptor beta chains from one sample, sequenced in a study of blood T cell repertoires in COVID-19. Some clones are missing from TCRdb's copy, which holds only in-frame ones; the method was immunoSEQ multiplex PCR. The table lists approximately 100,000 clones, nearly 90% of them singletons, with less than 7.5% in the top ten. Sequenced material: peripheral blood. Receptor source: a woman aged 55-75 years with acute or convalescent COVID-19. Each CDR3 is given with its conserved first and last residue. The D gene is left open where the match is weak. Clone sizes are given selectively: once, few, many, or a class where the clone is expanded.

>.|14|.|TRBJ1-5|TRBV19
CASSTGQTSQPQHF
TGTGCCAGTAGTACCGGACAGACTTCCCAGCCCCAGCATTTT
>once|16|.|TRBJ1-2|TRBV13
CASRLAREGLFGGYTF
TGTGCCAGCAGGTTGGCCCGGGAAGGGCTCTTCGGGGGCTACACCTTC
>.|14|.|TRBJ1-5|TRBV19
CASRGWGGNQPQHF
TGTGCCAGTAGGGGTTGGGGGGGTAATCAGCCCCAGCATTTT
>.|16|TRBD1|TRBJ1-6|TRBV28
CASSPRGQAGRSPLHF
TGTGCCAGCAGTCCCCGAGGACAGGCGGGAAGATCACCCCTCCACTTT
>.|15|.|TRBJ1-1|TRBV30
CAWSKGFGHDTEAFF
TGTGCCTGGAGTAAAGGATTCGGACACGACACTGAAGCTTTCTTT
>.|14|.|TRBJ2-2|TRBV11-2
CASSLRVRGGELFF
TGTGCCAGCAGCTTGAGGGTTCGGGGAGGGGAGCTGTTTTTT
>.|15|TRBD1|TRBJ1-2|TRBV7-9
CASSFGQGGNYGYTF
TGTGCCAGCAGCTTTGGACAGGGTGGCAACTATGGCTACACCTTC
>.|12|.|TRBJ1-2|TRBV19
CASSGQTYGYTF
TGTGCCAGTAGTGGGCAAACATATGGCTACACCTTC
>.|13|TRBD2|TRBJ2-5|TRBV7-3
CASSPGRTETQYF
TGTGCCAGCAGCCCCGGGAGGACGGAGACCCAGTACTTC
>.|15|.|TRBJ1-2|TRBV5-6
CASSTVRTEHYGYTF
TGTGCCAGCAGCACTGTAAGGACAGAACACTATGGCTACACCTTC
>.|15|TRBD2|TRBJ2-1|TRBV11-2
CASSQGTSDYNEQFF
TGTGCCAGCAGCCAAGGGACTAGCGACTACAATGAGCAGTTCTTC
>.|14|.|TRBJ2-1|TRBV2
CASSGRGNYNEQFF
TGTGCCAGCAGTGGAAGGGGGAACTACAATGAGCAGTTCTTC
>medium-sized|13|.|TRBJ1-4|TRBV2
CASRQVQNEKLFF
TGTGCCAGCAGGCAGGTGCAAAATGAAAAACTGTTTTTT
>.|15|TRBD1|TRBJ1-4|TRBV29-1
CSVASGQNKNEKLFF
TGCAGCGTTGCCTCGGGACAGAATAAGAATGAAAAACTGTTTTTT
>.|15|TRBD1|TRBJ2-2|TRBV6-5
CASGDGTVNTGELFF
TGTGCCAGCGGCGATGGGACAGTCAACACCGGGGAGCTGTTTTTT
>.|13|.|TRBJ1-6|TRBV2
CASRRGYNSPLHF
TGTGCCAGCCGCCGGGGGTATAATTCACCCCTCCACTTT
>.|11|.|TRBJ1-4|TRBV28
CASRGVEKLFF
TGTGCCAGCCGGGGGGTTGAAAAACTGTTTTTT
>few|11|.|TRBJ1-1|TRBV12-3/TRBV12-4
CASSFNTEAFF
TGTGCCAGCAGTTTCAATACTGAAGCTTTCTTT
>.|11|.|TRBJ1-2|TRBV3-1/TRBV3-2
CASSQALGYTF
TGTGCCAGCAGCCAAGCGTTAGGCTACACCTTC
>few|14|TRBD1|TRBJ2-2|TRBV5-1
CASSRGPDTGELFF
TGCGCCAGCAGCAGGGGGCCCGACACCGGGGAGCTGTTTTTT
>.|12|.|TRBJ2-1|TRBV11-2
CASSGGWDKQFF
TGTGCCAGCAGCGGGGGTTGGGACAAGCAGTTCTTC
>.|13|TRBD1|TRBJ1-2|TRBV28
CASRMTTGRGYTF
TGTGCCAGCAGGATGACGACAGGGCGCGGCTACACCTTC
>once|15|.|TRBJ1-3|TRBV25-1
CASSVTTGHGNTIYF
TGTGCCAGCAGTGTAACAACAGGGCACGGAAACACCATATATTTT
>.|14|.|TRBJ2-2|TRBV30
CAWSPQVYTGELFF
TGTGCCTGGAGTCCACAGGTTTACACCGGGGAGCTGTTTTTT
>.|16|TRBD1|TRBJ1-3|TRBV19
CASSYRQGSSGNTIYF
TGTGCCAGTAGTTACCGACAGGGAAGCTCTGGAAACACCATATATTTT
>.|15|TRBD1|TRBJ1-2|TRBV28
CASSLGTGLRYGYTF
TGTGCCAGCAGTTTGGGGACAGGGTTAAGATATGGCTACACCTTC
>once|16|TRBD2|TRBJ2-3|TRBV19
CASSIGLAGVTDTQYF
TGTGCCAGTAGTATAGGGTTGGCGGGAGTGACAGATACGCAGTATTTT
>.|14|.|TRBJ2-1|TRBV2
CASSGEASYNEQFF
TGTGCCAGCAGTGGAGAAGCGTCCTACAATGAGCAGTTCTTC
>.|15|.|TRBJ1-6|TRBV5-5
CASSLVGGRDSPLHF
TGTGCCAGCAGCTTGGTAGGGGGAAGAGATTCACCCCTCCACTTT
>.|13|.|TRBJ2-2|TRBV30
CAWSEGRSGELFF
TGTGCCTGGAGCGAGGGGAGGTCCGGGGAGCTGTTTTTT
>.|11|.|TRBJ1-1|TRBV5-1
CASSRGSEAFF
TGCGCCAGCAGCAGGGGCTCTGAAGCTTTCTTT
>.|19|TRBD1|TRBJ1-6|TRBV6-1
CASSASRDRGTSYNSPLHF
TGTGCCAGCAGTGCCTCCCGGGACAGGGGCACCTCCTATAATTCACCCCTCCACTTT